These 12 T cell receptor beta chains were sequenced from one sample in a study of metastatic and nonmetastatic thyroid tumors. Each patient went into thyroid surgery without having received any treatment. From the PCR reads, TCRdb re-called clones with MiXCR. Among more than 8,500 clones listed, approximately 9.9% were seen once. Material for sequencing was tumor tissue. The receptors come from a female donor with papillary thyroid cancer or a benign thyroid nodule (not recorded which). Some clones in this sample may be carry-over from other donors' samples.

This clone was detected ten times or more. At the DNA level, this CDR3 is encoded by other sequences in the same sample as well. The chain recombines TRBV5-1 with TRBJ1-4, with D perhaps TRBD1 (5 bases). V was cut by 4 bases and J by 3 bases, with 16 bases left in between. This CDR3 comprises 16 residues. Per germline, CDR1 SGHRS and CDR2 YFSETQ. The CDR3 sequence: CASSERGRGSNEKLFF. The CDR3 DNA reads TGCGCCAGCAGCGAAAGGGGAAGAGGATCTAATGAAAAACTGTTTTTT.

This clone was recorded many times. In DNA, the CDR3 is TGTGCCAGCAGCGTAGTGGCTAGCGGAACCTACAATGAGCAGTTCTTC. Its protein is CASSVVASGTYNEQFF. The J gene is TRBJ2-1, the V gene TRBV9; 7 bases agree with TRBD2. CDR3 length equals 16 residues. Germline trimming cut 0 bases from V and 2 bases from J; bases unmatched to any gene: 5. Germline CDR1 is SGDLS and CDR2 is YYNGEE.

This clone was seen a few times. The V and J genes are TRBV28 and TRBJ2-7, with 7 nucleotides matching TRBD1. The J segment lost 4 bases and the V segment lost 2 bases, leaving 5 bases of the junction unmatched. The CDR3 contains 14 residues. Germline lookup yields CDR1 MDHEN and CDR2 SYDVKM. CDR3 nucleotides: TGTGCCAGCAGTTTACTTCGACAGGGATACGAGCAGTACGTC. It codes for CASSLLRQGYEQYV.

V gene TRBV28 combines with J gene TRBJ1-2; perhaps TRBD1 as D (5 bases). The length of the CDR3 is 16 residues. Germline V gene sequence: CDR1 MDHEN, CDR2 SYDVKM. Trimming stripped 5 bases from V and 2 bases from J, with 18 bases between. CDR3 residues: CASSVLGRVPNYGYTF. The DNA for the CDR3 is TGTGCCAGCAGTGTGCTCGGCAGGGTACCCAACTATGGCTACACCTTC.

Points on this clone: At the DNA level, this CDR3 is encoded by other sequences in the same sample as well. The chain links TRBV4-2 to TRBJ1-3; D possibly corresponds to TRBD1 (5 bases). Germline loops: CDR1 LGHNA, CDR2 YNFKEQ. The CDR3 is 19 amino acids. Between the trimmed V and J ends, which lost 0 bases and 16 bases, there was a span of 34 bases. CDR3 in amino acids: CASSQDPGGGVYSGNTTYF. CDR3 sequence (DNA): TGTGCCAGCAGCCAAGACCCAGGTGGGGGGGTGTACTCTGGAAACACCACGTATTTT.

The table lists this clone with a count of one. CDR3 amino acids: CSAKGQNNSPLHF. CDR3 nucleotide sequence: TGCAGTGCCAAGGGACAAAATAATTCACCCCTCCACTTT. The chain carries TRBV20-1 and TRBJ1-6; D is possibly TRBD1 (6 bases). V lost 6 bases, J lost 5 bases, and 11 bases lay in between. The germline V gene encodes CDR1 DFQATT and CDR2 SNEGSKA (reference sequence). There are 13 residues in the CDR3.

There are a few counts of this clone. This sequence joins TRBV28 and TRBJ2-7; 11 bases fit TRBD2. Germline V gene data show CDR1 as MDHEN and CDR2 as SYDVKM. Trimming cost V 5 bases and J 7 bases; bases outside gene matches: 10. The CDR3 runs to 15 residues. The CDR3 sequence: CASSETGLAANEQYV. The CDR3 nucleotides read TGTGCCAGCAGTGAGACGGGACTAGCGGCTAATGAGCAGTACGTC.

This clone was recorded at least ten times. The chain joins TRBV29-1 to TRBJ1-1; D possibly corresponds to TRBD1 (6 bases). CDR3 size: 14 residues. CDR1 and CDR2 (germline): SQVTM, ANQGSEA. V lost 5 bases and J 1 base, leaving 14 bases between the germline ends. The CDR3 sequence: CSVPTGPKNTEAFF. The CDR3 DNA follows: TGCAGCGTTCCGACAGGCCCGAAGAACACTGAAGCTTTCTTT. Full variable domain (missing parts from reference TRBV29-1 and TRBJ1-1): SAVISQKPSRDICQRGTSLTIQCQVDSQVTMMFWYRQQPGQSLTLIATANQGSEATYESGFVIDKFPISRPNLTFSTLTVSNMSPEDSSIYLCSVPTGPKNTEAFFGQGTRLTVV.

The sample holds a few counts of this clone. V usage is TRBV27 and J usage is TRBJ1-1; no firm D call. The germline CDR1 and CDR2 sequences are MNHEY and SMNVEV (reference sequence). The V gene lost 4 bases and the J gene lost 0 bases, with 15 bases spanning the gap. There are 16 residues in the CDR3. CDR3 coding DNA: TGTGCCAGCAGTTCGAGACTCAACCCCATGAACACTGAAGCTTTCTTT. This translates into CASSSRLNPMNTEAFF.

By sample share, this clone is medium-sized. This rearrangement joins TRBV28 to TRBJ1-2, with D perhaps TRBD1 (5 bases). Trimming stripped 5 bases from V and 4 bases from J, with 26 bases between. The germline gives CDR1 MDHEN, CDR2 SYDVKM. The CDR3 extends over 18 amino acids. The CDR3 region is CASSHRIRAGRFPYGYTF. DNA of the CDR3: TGTGCCAGCAGTCATAGGATCCGTGCAGGGCGATTTCCCTATGGCTACACCTTC.

As concerns this clone: Because the CDR3 is missing its conserved closing phenylalanine or tryptophan, this is likely a read error. The gene calls are TRBV2 and TRBJ2-5; tentatively, D is TRBD1 (5 bases). Looked up from germline, CDR1 is SNHLY and CDR2 is FYNNEI. CDR3 size: 14 residues. Trimming took off 5 bases at V and 1 base at J, with 11 bases between the two ends. This chain's CDR3 is CASSSTGPQETQYS. The CDR3 coding sequence is TGTGCCAGCAGTAGCACAGGCCCCCAAGAGACCCAGTACTCC.

This clone was observed at least ten times. The gene calls are TRBV20-1 and TRBJ1-2; D perhaps matches TRBD1 (5 bases). CDR1 is DFQATT, CDR2 SNEGSKA, per germline (reference sequence). CDR3 length: 15 residues. The V end lost 2 bases, the J end lost 6 bases, and 19 bases lay between the germline ends. CDR3 protein: CSARRPSQGSHGYTF. The CDR3 nucleotides read TGCAGTGCTAGAAGACCCAGCCAGGGATCTCATGGCTACACCTTC.